The entry below gives a single T cell receptor beta chain sequence along with its context. Its antigen is not identified. These data are taken from a study of lymphopenia after photon versus proton radiotherapy. Study findings and constraints: After lymphocyte nadir, photon-treated repertoires showed oligoclonal expansion, especially CD8+ Temra. In patients who died, overall survival fell as post-nadir TCR diversity dropped more. Under photons, naive T cells and diversity fell while effector/memory populations rose.

CDR1 is KGHSH and CDR2 is LQKENI in the germline V gene. This CDR3 is built from 17 residues. V lost 3 bases and J lost 0; bases outside the gene matches: 7. The protocol was immunoSEQ multiplex PCR, while the TCRdb copy is restricted to in-frame clones and leaves out a portion. The table shows around 70,000 clones, with 85% to 95% occurring only once. The chain combines TRBV18 with TRBJ1-5; 8 bases map to TRBD1. Sequenced material: peripheral blood, taken from a patient treated with photon-based radiotherapy. The receptor was isolated from a woman aged 40 to 55 with cholangiocarcinoma. The DNA of the CDR3 is TGTGCCAGCTCACCCCCGGACAGGGCCTATAGCAATCAGCCCCAGCATTTT. It yields the protein CASSPPDRAYSNQPQHF.